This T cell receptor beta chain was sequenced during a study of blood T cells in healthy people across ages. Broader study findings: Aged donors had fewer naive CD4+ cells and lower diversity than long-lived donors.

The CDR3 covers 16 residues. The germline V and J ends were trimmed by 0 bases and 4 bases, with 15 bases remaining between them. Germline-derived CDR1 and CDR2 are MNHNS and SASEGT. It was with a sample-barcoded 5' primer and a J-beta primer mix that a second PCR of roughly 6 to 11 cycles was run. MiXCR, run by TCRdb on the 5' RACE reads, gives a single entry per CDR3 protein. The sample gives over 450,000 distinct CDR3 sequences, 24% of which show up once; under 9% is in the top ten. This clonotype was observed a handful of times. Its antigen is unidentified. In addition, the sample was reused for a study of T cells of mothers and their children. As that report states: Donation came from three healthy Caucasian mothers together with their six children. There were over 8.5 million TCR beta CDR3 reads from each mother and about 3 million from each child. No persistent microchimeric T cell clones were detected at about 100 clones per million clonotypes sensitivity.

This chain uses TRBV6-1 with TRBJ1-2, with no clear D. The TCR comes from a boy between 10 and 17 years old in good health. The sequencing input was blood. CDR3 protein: CASSEAPGPLGYGYTF. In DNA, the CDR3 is TGTGCCAGCAGTGAAGCCCCAGGTCCCCTCGGCTATGGCTACACCTTC.